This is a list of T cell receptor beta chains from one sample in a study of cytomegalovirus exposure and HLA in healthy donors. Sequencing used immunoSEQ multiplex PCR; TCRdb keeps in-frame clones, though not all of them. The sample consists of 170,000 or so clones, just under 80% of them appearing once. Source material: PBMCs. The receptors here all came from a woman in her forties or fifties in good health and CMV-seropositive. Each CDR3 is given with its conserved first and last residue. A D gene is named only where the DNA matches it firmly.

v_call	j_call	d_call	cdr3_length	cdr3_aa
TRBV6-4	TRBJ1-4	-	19	CASSDPGGGTSATNEKLFF
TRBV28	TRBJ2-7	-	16	CASSLRGTDSLFEQYF
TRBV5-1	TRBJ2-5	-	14	CASSLQGQEETQYF
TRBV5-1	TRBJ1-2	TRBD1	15	CASFPGQGWNYGYTF
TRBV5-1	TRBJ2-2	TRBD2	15	CASSSPGLAGGELFF
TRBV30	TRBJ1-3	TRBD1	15	CALSTGKISGNTIYF
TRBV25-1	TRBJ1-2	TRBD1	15	CASRGLGRGQGRYTF
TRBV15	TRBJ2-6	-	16	CATSRDVSSGANGLTF
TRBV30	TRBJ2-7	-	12	CAWSTSSYEQYF
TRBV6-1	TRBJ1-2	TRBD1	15	CASSEKNRGDYGYTF
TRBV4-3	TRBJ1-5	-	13	CASSQSRNQPQHF
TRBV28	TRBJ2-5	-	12	CASRTSQETQYF
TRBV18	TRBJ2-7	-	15	CASSATGPPLNEQYF
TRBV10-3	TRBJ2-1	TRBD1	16	CASSYDGRGQWDEQFF
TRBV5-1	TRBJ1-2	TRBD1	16	CASSSSGQGAKYGYTF
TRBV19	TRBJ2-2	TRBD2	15	CASRRLAPNTGELFF
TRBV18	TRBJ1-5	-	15	CASSPLRDSNQPQHF
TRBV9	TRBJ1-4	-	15	CASSAEAGIGEKLFF
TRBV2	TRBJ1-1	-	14	CASSDRTSDTEAFF
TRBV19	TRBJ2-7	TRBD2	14	CASSSGRAYHEQYF
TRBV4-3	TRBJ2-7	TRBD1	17	CASSLAPSDRGATEQYF
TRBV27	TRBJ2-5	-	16	CASSLSLLQPRGTQYF
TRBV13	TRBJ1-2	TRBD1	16	CASSLGGGFQSGGYTF
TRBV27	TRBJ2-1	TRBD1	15	CASRNRDRGQGEQFF
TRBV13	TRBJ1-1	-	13	CASSLWQGPEAFF
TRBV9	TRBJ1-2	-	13	CASSETGPYGYTF
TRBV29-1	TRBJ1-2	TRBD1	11	CSDGQGYGYTF
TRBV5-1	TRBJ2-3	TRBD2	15	CASSLTSGRADTQYF
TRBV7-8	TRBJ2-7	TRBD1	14	CASSLDLTGSSQYF
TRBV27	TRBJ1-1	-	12	CASRQSNTEAFF
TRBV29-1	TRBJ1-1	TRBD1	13	CSVGQALGAEAFF
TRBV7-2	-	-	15	CASSLRWRIIGEQYF
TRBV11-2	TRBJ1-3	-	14	CASSRWESGNTIYF
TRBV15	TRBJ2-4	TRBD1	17	CATSRGYPDRDGNSQYF
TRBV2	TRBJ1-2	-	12	CASGYREINPVF
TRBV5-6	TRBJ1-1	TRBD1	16	CASSAGTGGMYTEAFF
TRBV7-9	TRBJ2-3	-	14	CASSFGGSTDTQYF
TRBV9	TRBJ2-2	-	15	CASSVRLEDTGELFF
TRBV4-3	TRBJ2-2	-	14	CASSQQANTGELFF
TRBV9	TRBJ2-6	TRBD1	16	CASSVGPGTGANGLTF